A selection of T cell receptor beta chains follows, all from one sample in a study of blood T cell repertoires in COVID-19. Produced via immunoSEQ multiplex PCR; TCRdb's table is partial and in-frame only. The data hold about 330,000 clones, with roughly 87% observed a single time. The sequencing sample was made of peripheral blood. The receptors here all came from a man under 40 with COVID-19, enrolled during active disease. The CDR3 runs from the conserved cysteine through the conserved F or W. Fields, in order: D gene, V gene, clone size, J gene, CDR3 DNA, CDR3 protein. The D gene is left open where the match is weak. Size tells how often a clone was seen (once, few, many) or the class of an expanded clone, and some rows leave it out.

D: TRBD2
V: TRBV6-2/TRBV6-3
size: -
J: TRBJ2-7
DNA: TGTGCCAGCAGTTCAGGGACTAGCAAAGTAAGGGAGCAGTACTTC
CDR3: CASSSGTSKVREQYF

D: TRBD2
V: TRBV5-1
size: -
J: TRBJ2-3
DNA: TGCGCCAGCAGCTTCAAGCGGGGGGGCAGCACAGATACGCAGTATTTT
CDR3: CASSFKRGGSTDTQYF

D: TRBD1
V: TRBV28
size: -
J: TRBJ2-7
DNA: TGTGCCAGCAGTTTTTACGACAGGGGTATCTACGAGCAGTACTTC
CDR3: CASSFYDRGIYEQYF

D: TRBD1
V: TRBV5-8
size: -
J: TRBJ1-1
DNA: TGTGCCAGCAGCTTGGGACAGGGATTGAACACTGAAGCTTTCTTT
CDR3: CASSLGQGLNTEAFF

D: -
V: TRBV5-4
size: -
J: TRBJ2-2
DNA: TGTGCCAGCAGCTACACACCCGGGGAGCTGTTTTTT
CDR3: CASSYTPGELFF

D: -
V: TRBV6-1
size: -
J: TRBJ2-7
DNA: TGTGCCAGCAGTGAAAGGGACATCTACGAGCAGTACTTC
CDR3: CASSERDIYEQYF

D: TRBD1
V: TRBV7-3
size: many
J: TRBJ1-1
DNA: TGTGCCAGCAGCTTAGCGGGACAGGGGGCTGAAGCTTTCTTT
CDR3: CASSLAGQGAEAFF

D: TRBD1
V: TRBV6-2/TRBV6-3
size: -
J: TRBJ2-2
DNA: TGTGCCAGCAGTTACGGACAGGGGACGCTGAACGGGGAGCTGTTTTTT
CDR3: CASSYGQGTLNGELFF

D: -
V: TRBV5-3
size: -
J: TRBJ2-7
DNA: TGTGCCAGAAGCTTGGCCAAGCGTACCTACGAGCAGTACTTC
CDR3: CARSLAKRTYEQYF

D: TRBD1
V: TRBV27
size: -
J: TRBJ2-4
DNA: TGTGCCAGCAGTCGAGGCGCCGGGACAGGGGATTTCCGAGCCAAAAACATTCAGTACTTC
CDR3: CASSRGAGTGDFRAKNIQYF

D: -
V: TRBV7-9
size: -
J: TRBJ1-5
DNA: TGTGCCAGCAGCTTAAGTCTGGGAGGGGGAGGCAATCAGCCCCAGCATTTT
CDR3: CASSLSLGGGGNQPQHF

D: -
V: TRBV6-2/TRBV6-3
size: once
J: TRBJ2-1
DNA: TGTGCCAGCAGTTCCGAAATGAGAACAGGAGCTTCCTACAATGAGCAGTTCTTC
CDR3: CASSSEMRTGASYNEQFF

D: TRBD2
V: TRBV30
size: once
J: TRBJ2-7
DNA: TGTGCCTGGAGCGGGAGGGCCGCCTACGAGCAGTACTTC
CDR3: CAWSGRAAYEQYF

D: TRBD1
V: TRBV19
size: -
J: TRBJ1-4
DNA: TGTGCCAGTAGTATCAAACCGGGACAGGGCGTAGGGAAACTGTTTTTT
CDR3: CASSIKPGQGVGKLFF

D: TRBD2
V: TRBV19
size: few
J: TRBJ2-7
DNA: TGTGCCAGTAGTGCGACTAGCGGGAGCCCCGTCGAGCAGTACTTC
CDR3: CASSATSGSPVEQYF

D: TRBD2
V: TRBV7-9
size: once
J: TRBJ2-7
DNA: TGTGCCAGCAGCTTTAGCGGGAACCCCTACGAGCAGTACTTC
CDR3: CASSFSGNPYEQYF

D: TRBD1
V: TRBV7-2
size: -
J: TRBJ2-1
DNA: TGTGCCAGCAGCTTGGGACAGGGGTGGAATGAGCAGTTCTTC
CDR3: CASSLGQGWNEQFF

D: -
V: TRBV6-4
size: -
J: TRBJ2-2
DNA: TGTGCCAGCAGTGACTCTGGACAAAACACCGGGGAGCTGTTTTTT
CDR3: CASSDSGQNTGELFF

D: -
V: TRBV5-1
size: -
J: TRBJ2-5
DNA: TGCGCCAGCAGCTCCGGGACACTCCAAGAGACCCAGTACTTC
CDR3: CASSSGTLQETQYF

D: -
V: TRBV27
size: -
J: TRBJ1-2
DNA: TGTGCCAGCAGTCCCCGCCGGGTGTCGAATGGCTACACCTTC
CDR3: CASSPRRVSNGYTF

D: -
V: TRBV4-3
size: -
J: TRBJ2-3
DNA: TGCGCCAGCAGCCAAGATTTTCGAGCCTACACAGATACGCAGTATTTT
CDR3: CASSQDFRAYTDTQYF

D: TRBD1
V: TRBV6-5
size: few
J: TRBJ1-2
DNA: TGTGCCAGCCGTAGGGACAGGGGACCCTATGGCTACACCTTC
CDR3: CASRRDRGPYGYTF

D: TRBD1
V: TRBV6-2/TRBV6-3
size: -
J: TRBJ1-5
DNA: TGTGCCAGCAGCCCGAACCCCCTGACAGGGATTGGTCAGCCCCAGCATTTT
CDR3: CASSPNPLTGIGQPQHF

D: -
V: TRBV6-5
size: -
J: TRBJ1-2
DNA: TGTGCCAGCAGTTCCCGGTCGACAGCTAACTATGGCTACACCTTC
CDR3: CASSSRSTANYGYTF

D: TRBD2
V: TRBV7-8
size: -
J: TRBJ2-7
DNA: TGTGCCAGCAGCTTAGTTCCGGGAGGGGGGGGCAACGAGCAGTACTTC
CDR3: CASSLVPGGGGNEQYF

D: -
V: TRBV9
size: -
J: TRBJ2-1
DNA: TGTGCCAGCAGCCCCGGGAATGAGCAGTTCTTC
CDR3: CASSPGNEQFF

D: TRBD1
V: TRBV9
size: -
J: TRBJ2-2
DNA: TGTGCCAGCAGCGTAGGGTCAGGGGGCATCGCGAACACCGGGGAGCTGTTTTTT
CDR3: CASSVGSGGIANTGELFF

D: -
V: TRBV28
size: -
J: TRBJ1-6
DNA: TGTGCCAGCAGTTTATTGGGTCGGGTAGGAAATTCACCCCTCCACTTT
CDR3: CASSLLGRVGNSPLHF

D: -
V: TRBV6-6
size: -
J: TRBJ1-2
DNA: TGTGCCAGCAGTTCCGAGACAGGCCCGCTGTCCTATGGCTACACCTTC
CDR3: CASSSETGPLSYGYTF

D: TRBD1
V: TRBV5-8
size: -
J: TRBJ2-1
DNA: TGTGCCAGCAGCTTTATCCCATCCGGGACAGTCTACAATGAGCAGTTCTTC
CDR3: CASSFIPSGTVYNEQFF

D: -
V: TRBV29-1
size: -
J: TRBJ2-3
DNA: TGCAGCGTTGCAGGGGGCACAGATACGCAGTATTTT
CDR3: CSVAGGTDTQYF

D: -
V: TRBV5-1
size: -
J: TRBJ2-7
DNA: TGCGCCAGCAGCCTCAAGCGGTACGGGAACGGGATTTCCGAGCAGTACTTC
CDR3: CASSLKRYGNGISEQYF

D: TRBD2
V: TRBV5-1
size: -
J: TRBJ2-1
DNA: TGCGCCAGCAGCTGGACCGTAGCGGGAGCGGACAATGAGCAGTTCTTC
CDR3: CASSWTVAGADNEQFF

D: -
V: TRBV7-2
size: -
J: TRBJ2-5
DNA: TGTGCCAGCAGCTTACTTCAGGCAGAGACCCAGTACTTC
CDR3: CASSLLQAETQYF

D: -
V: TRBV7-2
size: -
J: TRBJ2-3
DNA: TGTGCCAGCAGCTTAGGACTGCAGTCAGATACGCAGTATTTT
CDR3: CASSLGLQSDTQYF

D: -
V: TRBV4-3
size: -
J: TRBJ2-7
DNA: TGCGCCAGCAGCCAATCGACCAGCGCGGGGTTTTGGAACGAGCAGTACTTC
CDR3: CASSQSTSAGFWNEQYF

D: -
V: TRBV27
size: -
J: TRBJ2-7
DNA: TGTGCCAGCAGTTTTTCCCCAGGTAATACCTACGAGCAGTACTTC
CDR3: CASSFSPGNTYEQYF